This entry is about one T cell receptor (beta chain). There are a few counts of this clonotype. This receptor's antigen is unknown. It has no much larger one-base neighbor in the sample; base qualities were not kept. This specimen comes from a study of blood T cells in healthy people across ages (dated by TCRdb to the mid-2010s). About the full investigation: Template switching captured roughly one uniquely barcoded TCR beta cDNA molecule per two T cells in model experiments. Two additional independent replicas of 1 million unique cDNA reads from the same blood draw were analyzed for two donors (one aged 18 to 29 and one aged 80 or older). The donors were divided into four age groups: young (average 16 years), middle-aged (over 35), aged (62) and long-lived (approximately 74). To avoid experimental bias, donors of different ages were distributed randomly across sequencing lanes. The study measured age-related changes in TCR beta repertoire diversity using deep sequencing normalized with unique cDNA molecular identifiers. The research as a whole found: Observed TCR beta diversity correlated strongly with the percentage of naive T cells measured by flow cytometry. Because donor CMV infection status was unknown, age-related changes in expanded clonotypes were potentially confounded. Estimates of total diversity from one million sequenced T cells were regarded as lower bounds and underestimates. Bulk unsorted PBMC profiling prevented conclusive comparison of naive and antigen-experienced compartments. Compared with the aged group, the long-lived group had more naive CD4+ T cells, fewer expanded clones and increased TCR diversity, suggesting age selection. As age increased, observed TCR beta diversity per million T cells dropped in a roughly linear way, and a significant reduction was already evident by age around 41.

Donors were 40 or so systemically healthy Caucasian individuals from Russia aged roughly 6 to 90 years. Each donor gave roughly 11 milliliters of peripheral blood, drawn into EDTA-treated Vacutainer tubes. Ficoll-Paque density-gradient centrifugation was used to isolate PBMCs, with at least 7 million per sample. Total RNA, at least 5.5 micrograms per sample, was extracted from PBMCs with Trizol reagent. The percentages of naive CD45RAhigh/CD27high T cells were determined by flow cytometry on a PBMC aliquot from every donor. Library preparation was by 5' RACE. The run used an Illumina HiSeq 2500. A second about 7 to 11 cycle PCR used a sample-barcoded 5' primer and a J-beta primer mix. A template-switch 5' adaptor carrying 12 random nucleotides introduced a unique molecular identifier onto each TCR beta cDNA molecule. At least 2.5 million CDR3-containing paired-end reads were obtained from each sample. All of the RNA was converted into first-strand cDNA using the Mint cDNA synthesis kit, with a TRBC-specific oligonucleotide serving as the primer. Following uracil-DNA glycosylase treatment, all cDNA underwent a first 18-cycle PCR with the universal primers M1SS and BC2_uni_R. The original methods were these. Each sample was normalized by randomly selecting 1 million high-quality reads, each carrying a distinct molecular identifier. Instead of being binned into consensus sequences, reads that shared molecular identifiers were thrown out. MiTCR, set to a Q25 quality threshold and the strictest error-elimination algorithm, was used for CDR3 identification, clonotype clustering and error correction. A nonparametric unseen species model with Euler transformation was used to estimate a lower bound on total TCR beta diversity. Using fastp at Q25 and MiXCR, TCRdb reprocessed the public reads and kept productive beta chains. Each entry merges the rows of one CDR3 protein and shows their most common DNA and genes. The V and J calls follow TCRdb's processing rather than the paper's. This sample gives roughly 1,800,000 distinct CDR3 sequences in total; 40% to 55% of them show up just once. The ten largest clones represent around 2.1% of the sample.

The germline V gene (reference sequence) specifies DFQATT as CDR1 and SNEGSKA as CDR2. Inclusive of the bounding cysteine and phenylalanine, the CDR3 is 13 residues long. Only the CDR3 part of the read is kept: 39 bases, read in frame from the first base. Cut back by 4 bases and 3 bases, the V and J ends lie 12 bases apart. Sequencing used blood. The rearrangement combines TRBV20-1 with TRBJ1-2; the D region possibly corresponds to TRBD1 (5 bases align). This clonotype was obtained from a woman aged 40 to 55 in good health. Read as DNA, the sequence is TGCAGTGCTATTGCAGGGATTTACTATGGCTACACCTTC. This is translated as CSAIAGIYYGYTF.